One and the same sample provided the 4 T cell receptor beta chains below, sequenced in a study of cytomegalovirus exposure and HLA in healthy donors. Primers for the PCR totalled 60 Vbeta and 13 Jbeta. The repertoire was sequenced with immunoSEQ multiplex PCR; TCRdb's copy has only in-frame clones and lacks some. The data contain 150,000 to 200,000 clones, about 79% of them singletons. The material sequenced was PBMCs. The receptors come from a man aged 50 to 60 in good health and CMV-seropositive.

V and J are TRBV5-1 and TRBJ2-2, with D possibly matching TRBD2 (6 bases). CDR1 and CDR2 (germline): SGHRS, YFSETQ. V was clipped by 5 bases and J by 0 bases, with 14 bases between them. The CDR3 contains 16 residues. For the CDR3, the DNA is TGCGCCAGCAGTTCAAGGGCGGGATCGAACACCGGGGAGCTGTTTTTT. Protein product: CASSSRAGSNTGELFF.

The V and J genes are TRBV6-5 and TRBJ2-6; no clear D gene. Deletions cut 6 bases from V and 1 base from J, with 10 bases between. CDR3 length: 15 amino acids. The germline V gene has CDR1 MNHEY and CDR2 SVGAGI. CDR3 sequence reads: CASRFSGSGANVLTF. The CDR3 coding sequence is TGTGCCAGCAGGTTCTCGGGTTCTGGGGCCAACGTCCTGACTTTC.

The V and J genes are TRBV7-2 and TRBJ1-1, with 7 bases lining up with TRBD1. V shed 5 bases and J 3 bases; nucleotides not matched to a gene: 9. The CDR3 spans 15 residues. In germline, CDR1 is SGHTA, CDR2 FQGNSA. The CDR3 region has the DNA TGTGCCAGCAGCCTTCCGGGACAGTTTCACACTGAAGCTTTCTTT. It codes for CASSLPGQFHTEAFF.

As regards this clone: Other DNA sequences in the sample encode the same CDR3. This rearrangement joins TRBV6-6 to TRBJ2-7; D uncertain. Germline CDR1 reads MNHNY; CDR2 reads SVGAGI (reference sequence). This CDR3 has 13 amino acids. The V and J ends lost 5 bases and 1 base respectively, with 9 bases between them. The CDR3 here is CASSTTNSYEQYF. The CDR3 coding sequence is TGTGCCAGCAGTACCACTAATTCCTACGAGCAGTACTTC.